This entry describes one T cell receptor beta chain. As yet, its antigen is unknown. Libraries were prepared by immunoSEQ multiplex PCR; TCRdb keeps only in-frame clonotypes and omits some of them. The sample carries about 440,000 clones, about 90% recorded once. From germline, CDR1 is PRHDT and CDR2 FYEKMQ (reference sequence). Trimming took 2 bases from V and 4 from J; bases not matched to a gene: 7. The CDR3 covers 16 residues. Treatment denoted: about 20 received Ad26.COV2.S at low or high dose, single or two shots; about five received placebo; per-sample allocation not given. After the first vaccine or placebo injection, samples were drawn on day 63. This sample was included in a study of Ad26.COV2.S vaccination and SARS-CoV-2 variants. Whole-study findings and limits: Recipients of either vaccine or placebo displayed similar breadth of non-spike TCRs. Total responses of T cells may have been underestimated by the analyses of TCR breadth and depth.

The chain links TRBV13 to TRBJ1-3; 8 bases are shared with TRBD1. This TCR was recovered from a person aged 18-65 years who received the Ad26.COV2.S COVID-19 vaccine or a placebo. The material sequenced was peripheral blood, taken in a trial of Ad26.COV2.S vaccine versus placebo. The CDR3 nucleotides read TGTGCCAGCAGCTTATCTGGACAGGGTGGGGGAAACACCATATATTTT. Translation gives CASSLSGQGGGNTIYF.